This TCR beta chain was profiled in a study of blood T cell repertoires in COVID-19. About the study: The United States, Italy and Spain were the sources of the acute and convalescent COVID-19 samples. From T cells, B-cell-depleted T cells, or PBMCs came the material, which was cDNA or gDNA.

This CDR3 has 14 amino acids. The V gene's germline CDR1 is SNHLY and CDR2 FYNNEI. V was shortened by 7 bases and J by 1 base, with 13 bases between the two germline ends. As processed by the authors: Estimated nucleated cell counts came from reference gene primer amplification. Sequencing used immunoSEQ multiplex PCR; TCRdb keeps in-frame clones, though not all of them. That table gives V, J and clone size, and the DNA gave D and trimming. In the table there are 250,000 to 300,000 clones, about 88% of which are singletons. Sequencing was carried out using peripheral blood. This TCR came from a man aged 18 to 30 with active or convalescent COVID-19. This chain connects TRBV2 to TRBJ1-2; TRBD1 is a possible D gene (5 bases). The CDR3 coding sequence is TGTGCCAGCATACCACTGGACATTAACTATGGCTACACCTTC. It codes for CASIPLDINYGYTF.